This T cell receptor (beta chain) was obtained from a study of cytomegalovirus exposure and HLA in healthy donors. Study-level background: Researchers found that approximately 80% of about 400 genotyped donors fell within the Caucasian-associated ancestry cluster.

V was clipped by 8 bases and J by 2 bases, with 18 bases between them. In germline, CDR1 is MNHEY, CDR2 SVGAGI. The CDR3 spans 15 residues. It was with 60 Vbeta and 13 Jbeta primers that the PCR ran. Data came from immunoSEQ multiplex PCR; TCRdb stores just in-frame clones and leaves some out. The repertoire includes tens of thousands of clones, about two thirds of them detected once, and approximately 20% sits in the top ten. The chain carries TRBV6-5 and TRBJ1-2, with TRBD1 as a possible D gene (6 bases). The sample comprised PBMCs. This clonotype was obtained from a woman aged 55-70 years in good health and CMV-seropositive. The CDR3 reads CASGTRLPGNYGYTF. In DNA, the CDR3 is TGTGCCAGCGGGACAAGGTTACCGGGAAACTATGGCTACACCTTC.